Below, 21 T cell receptor beta chains from the same sample are listed, as sequenced in a study of blood T cell repertoires in COVID-19. Here immunoSEQ multiplex PCR was the method, and the copy in TCRdb shows in-frame clones only, minus some. The sample lists a few hundred thousand clones, nearly 90% occurring once. The sample was PBMCs or T cells enriched from blood (not recorded which). These receptors were taken from a woman between 18 and 29 years old with acute COVID-19.

This sequence joins TRBV3-1 (or the pseudogene TRBV3-2) and TRBJ1-2; D gene unclear. The CDR3 extends over 13 amino acids. V lost 5 bases, J lost 4 bases, and 11 bases lay in between. Germline V gives CDR1 LGHDT, CDR2 YNNKEL (reference sequence). CDR3 protein: CASSTEGTYGYTF. The CDR3 DNA reads TGTGCCAGCAGCACAGAGGGCACCTATGGCTACACCTTC.

The sample holds one count of this clone. The chain joins TRBV27 to TRBJ2-7, with D tentatively TRBD2 (6 bases). The germline V gene has CDR1 MNHEY and CDR2 SMNVEV (reference sequence). V was clipped by 5 bases and J by 2 bases, with 10 bases between them. This CDR3 is built from 13 residues. CDR3 loop: CASSAGRAYEQYF. The CDR3 DNA follows: TGTGCCAGCAGTGCCGGGAGAGCCTACGAGCAGTACTTC.

The rearrangement uses TRBV3-1 (or the pseudogene TRBV3-2) and TRBJ2-7, with a weak D call TRBD2 (6 bases). V gave up 7 bases and J gave up 9 bases, with 22 bases separating them. From germline, CDR1 is LGHDT and CDR2 YNNKEL (reference sequence). CDR3 size: 14 residues. The CDR3 region has the DNA TGTGCCAGCAACCGAGGAGGAGACGGGAGTGGGCAGTACTTC. Protein: CASNRGGDGSGQYF.

The chain has TRBV11-2 and TRBJ2-1, with 11 bases fitting TRBD2. CDR1 is SGHAT, CDR2 FQNNGV, per germline. J lost 4 bases, V lost 6 bases, and 5 bases had no gene match. This CDR3 contains 15 residues. The CDR3 DNA reads TGTGCCAGCAGTTACACTAGCGGGAGATACAATGAGCAGTTCTTC. Translation gives CASSYTSGRYNEQFF.

This chain joins TRBV5-1 and TRBJ2-1; the match to TRBD2 covers 10 bases. The CDR3 runs to 17 residues. CDR1 is SGHRS and CDR2 is YFSETQ in the germline V gene. V trimming: 4 bases; J trimming: 4 bases; junction bases outside the gene matches: 11. This CDR3 is CASSPRVTSGVYNEQFF. In DNA form, the CDR3 reads TGCGCCAGCAGCCCCCGGGTCACTAGCGGGGTTTACAATGAGCAGTTCTTC.

The chain has TRBV29-1 and TRBJ1-2; 8 bases agree with TRBD1. Trimming cost V 7 bases and J 4 bases; bases outside gene matches: 8. The CDR3 consists of 13 residues. Germline loops: CDR1 SQVTM, CDR2 ANQGSEA. The CDR3 reads CSAETGASYGYTF. The CDR3 DNA reads as TGCAGCGCGGAGACAGGGGCTTCCTATGGCTACACCTTC. The complete variable domain, with remaining parts taken from reference TRBV29-1 and TRBJ1-2, reads SAVISQKPSRDICQRGTSLTIQCQVDSQVTMMFWYRQQPGQSLTLIATANQGSEATYESGFVIDKFPISRPNLTFSTLTVSNMSPEDSSIYLCSAETGASYGYTFGSGTRLTVV.

The J gene is TRBJ1-1, the V gene TRBV28; D possibly corresponds to TRBD1 (5 bases). The CDR3 loop spans 14 amino acids. Germline V gene sequence: CDR1 MDHEN, CDR2 SYDVKM. The V end was cut by 6 bases, the J end by 4 bases, with 15 bases between. The CDR3 DNA follows: TGTGCCAGCAGGGCGGGACGACTCTCCACTGAAGCTTTCTTT. Amino acids: CASRAGRLSTEAFF.

This chain links TRBV6-1 with TRBJ1-1; D remains unclear. This CDR3 spans 14 amino acids. The V end was cut by 1 base, the J end by 10 bases, with 16 bases between. In germline, CDR1 is MNHNS, CDR2 SASEGT. DNA of the CDR3: TGTGCCAGCAGTGAAGTATTGCCGGGAACGGGAGCTTTCTTT. Translation: CASSEVLPGTGAFF.

This clone was picked up one time. The chain recombines TRBV6-6 with TRBJ2-7; D possibly corresponds to TRBD1 (6 bases). The germline V gene has CDR1 MNHNY and CDR2 SVGAGI (reference sequence). CDR3 size: 16 residues. Trimming took 2 bases from V and 0 from J, leaving 14 bases between them. CDR3 DNA: TGTGCCAGCAGTTACCCCGGGACAACAAGCTCCTACGAGCAGTACTTC. Its translation is CASSYPGTTSSYEQYF.

The chain couples TRBV6-4 to TRBJ1-2, with no clear D. Trimming removed 9 bases from V and 1 base from J, with 9 bases in between. Germline lookup yields CDR1 MRHNA and CDR2 SNTAGT. CDR3 length: 12 amino acids. CDR3 sequence: CARRRDNYGYTF. CDR3 nucleotides: TGTGCCAGAAGGAGGGATAACTATGGCTACACCTTC.

This chain links TRBV24-1 with TRBJ2-7; possible D gene TRBD1, 6 bases. The CDR3 length is 14 residues. Trimming removed 3 bases at V and 3 bases at J, with 11 bases between. Looked up from germline, CDR1 is KGHDR and CDR2 is SFDVKD. The CDR3, as DNA: TGTGCCACCAGTGATACCACAGGGTTCTACGAGCAGTACTTC. Translation: CATSDTTGFYEQYF.

The chain employs TRBV13 and TRBJ1-2, with D possibly being TRBD1 (5 bases). The CDR3 runs 12 residues. Trimming shortened V by 0 bases and J by 8 bases, and 7 bases separated the two germline ends. CDR1 PRHDT and CDR2 FYEKMQ come from the germline V gene (reference sequence). The CDR3: CASSLGQGGYTF. CDR3 in DNA: TGTGCCAGCAGCTTAGGGCAGGGCGGCTACACCTTC.

This clone is a singleton in its sample. The rearrangement joins TRBV27 to TRBJ2-5, with D possibly being TRBD2 (7 bases). Germline assignment: CDR1 MNHEY and CDR2 SMNVEV (reference sequence). The CDR3 covers 14 residues. Trimming left V 6 bases short and J 2 bases short, with 13 bases between. CDR3 bases: TGTGCCAGCAGCAGAGGGGGACTACAAGAGACCCAGTACTTC. It specifies CASSRGGLQETQYF.

The CDR3 region has the DNA TGTGCCAGCAGTCTAGTTTCGGGGAATGCCGGGGAGCTGTTTTTT. Protein product: CASSLVSGNAGELFF. V is TRBV11-2 and J is TRBJ2-2; D is perhaps TRBD2 (5 bases). The V end lost 6 bases, the J end lost 6 bases, and 17 bases lay between the germline ends. Germline V CDR1 and CDR2: SGHAT, FQNNGV. The CDR3 contains 15 residues. Full variable domain (remainder filled in from reference TRBV11-2 and TRBJ2-2): EAGVAQSPRYKIIEKRQSVAFWCNPISGHATLYWYQQILGQGPKLLIQFQNNGVVDDSQLPKDRFSAERLKGVDSTLKIQPAKLEDSAVYLCASSLVSGNAGELFFGEGSRLTVL.

The chain couples TRBV18 to TRBJ1-2; D not certain. CDR3 length equals 12 residues. Germline CDR1 and CDR2: KGHSH and LQKENI. V was clipped by 5 bases and J by 6 bases, with 10 bases between them. CDR3 protein: CASSSTTNGYTF. The CDR3 DNA is TGTGCCAGCTCATCGACGACAAATGGCTACACCTTC.

This clone was counted only a few times. The chain uses TRBV27 and TRBJ2-1; the match to TRBD2 covers 10 bases. CDR3 length: 16 amino acids. J was trimmed by 0 bases and V by 6 bases; bases with no gene match: 5. Germline V gene lookup returns CDR1 MNHEY and CDR2 SMNVEV (reference sequence). The CDR3 is CASSPLAGSSYNEQFF. The CDR3 nucleotides read TGTGCCAGCAGCCCACTAGCGGGGAGCTCCTACAATGAGCAGTTCTTC.

The rearrangement joins TRBV5-4 to TRBJ2-7, with 8 bases that match TRBD2. Germline CDR1 reads SGHNT; CDR2 reads YYREEE (reference sequence). Unmatched junction bases numbered 8, after V lost 0 bases and J lost 3 bases. CDR3 length equals 16 residues. The CDR3 nucleotides are TGTGCCAGCAGCTTGGGTCCTTCGGGGACTAGCTACGAGCAGTACTTC. Translating gives CASSLGPSGTSYEQYF.

This sequence joins TRBV18 and TRBJ1-2, with D perhaps TRBD1 (5 bases). From germline, CDR1 is KGHSH and CDR2 LQKENI. The CDR3 runs 14 residues. V lost 6 bases and J 4 bases, leaving 15 bases between the germline ends. The DNA for the CDR3 is TGTGCCAGCTCCTCAACGGGGGAGAGCTATGGCTACACCTTC. This codes for CASSSTGESYGYTF.

The chain links TRBV5-1 to TRBJ2-6; 10 bases are shared with TRBD1. The CDR3 consists of 18 residues. The germline V gene has CDR1 SGHRS and CDR2 YFSETQ. V was pared by 4 bases and J by 0 bases, with 7 bases of the junction left unmatched. In DNA form, the CDR3 reads TGCGCCAGCAGCCAGACAGGGGGCAGCCCCTCTGGGGCCAACGTCCTGACTTTC. Translated: CASSQTGGSPSGANVLTF.

The J gene is TRBJ2-1, the V gene TRBV7-9, with 7 bases that match TRBD1. Germline V gene data show CDR1 as SEHNR and CDR2 as FQNEAQ (reference sequence). Trimming at V came to 5 bases and at J to 0 bases, leaving 10 bases not matched to a gene. This CDR3 has 17 amino acids. CDR3 sequence: CASSLSPGQSSYNEQFF. The CDR3 DNA follows: TGTGCCAGCAGCCTCTCCCCGGGACAGAGCTCCTACAATGAGCAGTTCTTC.

This chain joins TRBV7-8 and TRBJ1-1; D is possibly TRBD1 (6 bases). The CDR3 length is 17 residues. Trimming took off 1 base at V and 0 bases at J, with 15 bases between the two ends. From germline, CDR1 is SGHVS and CDR2 FQNEAQ. The DNA of the CDR3 is TGTGCCAGCAGCTTAGTACTTATCCAGGGGATGAACACTGAAGCTTTCTTT. Its translation is CASSLVLIQGMNTEAFF.